This TCR beta chain derives from a study of T cell responses to AZD1222 COVID-19 vaccine (dated by TCRdb to the early 2020s). Broadly, across the study: AZD1222 recipients with second doses at about 4 weeks or about 12 weeks were pooled, because spike-specific TCR depth and breadth did not differ between schedules. A total of more than 230 trial participants underwent TCR sequencing, of whom some 210 received two doses of AZD1222 and about 25 received two doses of the MenACWY control vaccine. Trial participants were enrolled by age into subgroups of 18-55, 56-69 and 70-plus years, and around 140, 26 and 57 TCR-sequenced participants, respectively, were included in these subgroups.

Between the V and J ends, shortened by 0 bases and 4 bases respectively, the junction contains 7 bases. Looking up the germline V gene yields CDR1 SGHAT and CDR2 FQNNGV. The CDR3 runs 13 residues from the cysteine to the phenylalanine. Of all the DNA, just the CDR3 is kept, 39 bases in frame from base 1. Sample time point, as interpreted from the label and publication: baseline before first vaccination. Samples from vaccinated people were obtained from the UK trials COV001 and COV002, which included a single-blind randomized controlled phase 2/3 trial of AZD1222 (ChAdOx1 nCoV-19) in healthy adults. Trial participant PBMC samples were collected at day 0 and day 28 after the second dose for TCRbeta chain sequencing. Overall study results and their limits: The whole spike protein was spanned by vaccine-associated CD4 TCRs, and dominant responses were seen in regions 160-218 and 743-854. After two AZD1222 doses, both the breadth and the depth of spike-specific TCRs were significantly higher than at day 0 and than in MenACWY recipients. Nearly half of unique spike-specific TCRs reportedly recognized epitopes outside regions mutated in the B.1.351 and B.1.1.7 variants. Because no day 14 peak-response samples were available, repertoires were characterized only after the peak T cell response. Most participants were white British and females outnumbered males, and the authors suggested that clonal diversity may have been underestimated. The 56-69-year group was small, and its depth increase did not reach significance, likely because of low power. Conclusions about previously exposed vaccinees are limited, since just 5 or 6 AZD1222 recipients were seropositive for SARS-CoV-2 at baseline.

Concerning this clone: Its antigen remains undetermined. There are no base qualities to consult, and no much larger clone falls within one base.

The CDR3 regions of human TCRbeta chains were analyzed by immunosequencing. Regarding the original processing steps: Repertoire TCRs were checked for matches against a reference library of SARS-CoV-2-specific TCRs that had been generated using the MIRA antigen-specificity platform. Breadth was defined as the fraction of unique TCRs that were SARS-CoV-2-associated, and depth was defined as the fraction of total T cells that were SARS-CoV-2-associated. Using the MIRA data, every spike-specific TCR was mapped to the spike region that the TCR reacted to and assigned to either a CD4 or a CD8 class. Log10-transformed breadth and depth values were compared by one-way ANOVA with Sidak's multiple comparisons tests. Held by TCRdb, this immuneACCESS table contains in-frame sequences only and omits some clones. Under half of the omission traces to an unresolved V gene where checked; the cause of the rest is unknown. V and J calls and clone size are given by that table; D and trimming were obtained from the DNA. The sample records 100,000 to 120,000 clones, 87% of which are singletons. Jointly, the top ten make up around 3% of the sample.

The chain links TRBV11-2 with TRBJ2-7, and possibly TRBD1, on 5 matching bases. The sequencing used peripheral blood, collected on day 0 of AZD1222 vaccination. The clonotype originates from an adult in good health. The DNA sequence reads TGTGCCAGCAGCTTAGACAGGGATTACGAGCAGTACTTC. Protein translation: CASSLDRDYEQYF. Supplemented by the reference TRBV11-2 and TRBJ2-7 proteins around the CDR3, the complete variable domain is EAGVAQSPRYKIIEKRQSVAFWCNPISGHATLYWYQQILGQGPKLLIQFQNNGVVDDSQLPKDRFSAERLKGVDSTLKIQPAKLEDSAVYLCASSLDRDYEQYFGPGTRLTVT.